This T cell receptor (beta chain) came from a study of esophageal squamous cell carcinoma under preoperative chemotherapy. Study at large: Both tumor-infiltrating lymphocytes and peripheral blood T cells had their TCR repertoires profiled.

Broader study findings: After treatment, tumor-infiltrating lymphocytes apparently came partly from blood T cells. Peripheral T cells showed a significant TCR diversity increase after chemotherapy, unlike tumor-infiltrating lymphocytes.

This clonotype has a count of ten or more. Antigen unknown. This CDR3 spans 14 amino acids. CDR1 is SGHTA, CDR2 FQGNSA, per germline. TCRdb reanalysed the PCR reads using MiXCR and keeps one entry per CDR3 protein. In the table there are about 20,000 distinct CDR3 sequences, 46% of which are singletons. Time point reported: after preoperative PTX-NDP chemotherapy. Patients received paclitaxel-nedaplatin as preoperative chemotherapy before surgery. The chain employs TRBV7-2 and TRBJ2-5; no clear D. The tail of the sequence fits TRBJ2-7 better, so the J call may be wrong. The receptor comes from a human donor with esophageal squamous cell carcinoma. The donor label of this sample is uncertain. The sample here was taken from a patient given preoperative chemotherapy. CDR3 residues: CASSSRVVVGEQYF. The CDR3 region has the DNA TGTGCCAGCAGCTCCCGGGTGGTGGTTGGCGAGCAGTACTTC.